This TCR beta chain was recovered during a study of patients and donors after allogeneic stem cell transplantation. This clonotype was seen more than once but under ten times. TCRdb redid the calling of the RT-PCR reads with MiXCR, one entry per CDR3 protein. The sample has roughly 940,000 distinct CDR3 sequences; approximately 18% are singletons. Trimming removed 0 bases from V and 12 bases from J, with 12 bases in between. Germline V lookup: CDR1 SQVTM, CDR2 ANQGSEA. This CDR3 is built from 11 residues. The TCR sequence derives from a human donor who was either an allogeneic HSCT recipient or a stem cell or donor lymphocyte infusion donor (not recorded which). It is not recorded whose cells these are; they may come from a transplant donor. The sample was blood, either unsorted or a sorted T cell fraction (not recorded which). The chain carries TRBV29-1 and TRBJ2-7; TRBD1 might be the D (6 bases). The CDR3 spells CSVEDRRGRYF. CDR3 bases: TGCAGCGTTGAAGACCGCAGGGGACGGTACTTC.